Sequencing of this T cell receptor beta chain was carried out in a study of CD4 T cells in relation to SARS-CoV-2 and coronaviruses. As regards this clone: The antigen remains undetermined.

Method: immunoSEQ multiplex PCR; TCRdb's copy keeps in-frame clones and lacks some. The sample has 25,000 or so clones; about four fifths are singletons. There are 16 residues in the CDR3. V was clipped by 3 bases and J by 6 bases; unmatched bases: 9. From germline, CDR1 is KGHDR and CDR2 SFDVKD. The unexposed donors gave CD4+ T cells in about 2010-2019, prior to COVID-19. CD4+ T cells were isolated from the cells after about ten days of culture. The clonotype was recovered from a human donor in good health. The chain is built from TRBV24-1 and TRBJ2-7; 11 bases fit TRBD2. What was sequenced was CD4+ T cells from PBMCs, cultured in vitro. This chain's CDR3 is CATSDGGLADEGEQYF. The DNA for the CDR3 is TGTGCCACCAGTGATGGGGGACTAGCGGACGAGGGCGAGCAGTACTTC.